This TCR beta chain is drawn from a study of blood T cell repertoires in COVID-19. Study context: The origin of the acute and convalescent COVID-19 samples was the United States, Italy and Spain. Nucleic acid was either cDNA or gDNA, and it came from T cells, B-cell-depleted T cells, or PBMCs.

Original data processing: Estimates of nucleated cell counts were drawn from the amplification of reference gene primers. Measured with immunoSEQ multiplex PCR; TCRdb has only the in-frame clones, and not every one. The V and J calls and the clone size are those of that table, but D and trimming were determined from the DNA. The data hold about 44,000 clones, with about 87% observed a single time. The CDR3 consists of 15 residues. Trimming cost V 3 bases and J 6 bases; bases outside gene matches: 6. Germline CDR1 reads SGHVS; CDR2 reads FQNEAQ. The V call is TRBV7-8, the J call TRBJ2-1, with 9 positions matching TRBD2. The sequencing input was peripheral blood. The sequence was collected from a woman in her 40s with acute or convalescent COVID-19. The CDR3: CASSFGTSSSNEQFF. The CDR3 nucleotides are TGTGCCAGCAGCTTTGGGACTAGCTCGTCCAATGAGCAGTTCTTC.